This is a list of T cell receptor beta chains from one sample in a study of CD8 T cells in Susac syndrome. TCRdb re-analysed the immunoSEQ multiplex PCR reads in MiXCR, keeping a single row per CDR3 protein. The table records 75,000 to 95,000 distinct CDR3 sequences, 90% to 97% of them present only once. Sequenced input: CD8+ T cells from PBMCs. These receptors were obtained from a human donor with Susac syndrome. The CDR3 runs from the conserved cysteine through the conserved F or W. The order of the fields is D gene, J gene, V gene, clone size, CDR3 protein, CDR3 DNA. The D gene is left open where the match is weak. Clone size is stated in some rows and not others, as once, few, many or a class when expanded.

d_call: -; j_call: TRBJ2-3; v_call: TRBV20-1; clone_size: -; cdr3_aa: CSARDPRDESPWGYF; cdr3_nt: TGCAGTGCTAGAGATCCCCGGGATGAGTCACCGTGGGGGTATTTT
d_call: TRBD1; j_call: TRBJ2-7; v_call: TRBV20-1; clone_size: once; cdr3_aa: CSAPTGANYEQYF; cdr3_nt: TGCAGTGCTCCGACAGGGGCGAACTACGAGCAGTACTTC
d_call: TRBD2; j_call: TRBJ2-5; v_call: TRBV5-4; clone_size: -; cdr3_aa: CASSPTGGAGETQYF; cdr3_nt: TGTGCCAGCAGCCCAACGGGGGGGGCAGGGGAGACCCAGTACTTC
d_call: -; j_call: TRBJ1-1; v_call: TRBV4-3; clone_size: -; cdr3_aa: CASSHVDGLSEAFF; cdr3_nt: TGCGCCAGCAGCCACGTGGACGGTTTAAGTGAAGCTTTCTTT
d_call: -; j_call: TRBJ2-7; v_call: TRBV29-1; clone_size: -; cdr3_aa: CSVAKDLAYEQYF; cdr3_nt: TGCAGCGTTGCAAAGGACCTCGCCTACGAGCAGTACTTC
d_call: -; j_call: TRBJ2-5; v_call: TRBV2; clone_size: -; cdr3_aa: CASSVQEETQYF; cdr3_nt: TGTGCCAGCAGTGTGCAAGAAGAGACCCAGTACTTC
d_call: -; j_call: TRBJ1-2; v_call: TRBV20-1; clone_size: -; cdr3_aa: CSASGGSRSYTF; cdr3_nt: TGCAGTGCTAGCGGGGGAAGTCGGAGCTACACCTTC
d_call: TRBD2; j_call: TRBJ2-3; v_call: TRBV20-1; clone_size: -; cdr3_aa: CSARDGRETDTQYF; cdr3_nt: TGCAGTGCTAGAGACGGGAGGGAGACAGATACGCAGTATTTT
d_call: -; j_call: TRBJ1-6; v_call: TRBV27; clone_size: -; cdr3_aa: CASSLTHGGNNSPLHF; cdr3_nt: TGTGCCAGCAGTTTAACCCACGGAGGGAATAATTCACCCCTCCACTTT
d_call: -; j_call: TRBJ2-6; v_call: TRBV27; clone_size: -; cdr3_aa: CASSQVSGANVLTF; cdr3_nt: TGTGCCAGCTCACAGGTCTCTGGGGCCAACGTCCTGACTTTC
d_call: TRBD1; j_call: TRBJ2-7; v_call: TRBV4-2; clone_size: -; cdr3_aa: CASSQDRALLYEQYF; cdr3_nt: TGTGCCAGCAGCCAGGACAGGGCCCTCCTCTACGAGCAGTACTTC
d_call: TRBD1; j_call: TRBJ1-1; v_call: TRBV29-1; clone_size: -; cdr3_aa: CSVAGGFTEAFF; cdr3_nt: TGCAGCGTTGCAGGGGGCTTCACTGAAGCTTTCTTT
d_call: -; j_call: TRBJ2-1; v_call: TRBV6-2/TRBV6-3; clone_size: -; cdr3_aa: CASMEGLYNEQFF; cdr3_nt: TGTGCCAGCATGGAGGGACTGTACAATGAGCAGTTCTTC
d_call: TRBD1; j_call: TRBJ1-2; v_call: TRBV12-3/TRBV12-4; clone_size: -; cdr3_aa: CASSDREAYGYTF; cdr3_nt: TGTGCCAGCAGTGACAGGGAGGCCTATGGCTACACCTTC
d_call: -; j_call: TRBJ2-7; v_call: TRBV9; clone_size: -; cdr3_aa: CASTGAGDGPQYF; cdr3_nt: TGTGCCAGCACCGGGGCAGGGGACGGCCCGCAGTACTTC
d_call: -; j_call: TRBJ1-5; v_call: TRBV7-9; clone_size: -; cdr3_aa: CASSSTGLGQPQHF; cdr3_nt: TGTGCCAGCAGCTCCACAGGGTTAGGTCAGCCCCAGCATTTT
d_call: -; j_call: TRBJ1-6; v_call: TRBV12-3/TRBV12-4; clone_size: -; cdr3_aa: CASSLVAPITGSPLHF; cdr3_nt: TGTGCCAGCAGTTTAGTAGCACCCATCACAGGTTCACCCCTCCACTTT
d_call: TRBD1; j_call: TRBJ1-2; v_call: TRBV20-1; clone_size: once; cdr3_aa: CSARDRTGEGYGYTF; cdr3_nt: TGCAGTGCTAGAGACCGGACAGGGGAGGGCTATGGCTACACCTTC
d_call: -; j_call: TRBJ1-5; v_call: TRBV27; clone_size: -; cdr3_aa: CASSFGSDQPQHF; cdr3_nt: TGTGCCAGCAGTTTTGGGTCAGATCAGCCCCAGCATTTT
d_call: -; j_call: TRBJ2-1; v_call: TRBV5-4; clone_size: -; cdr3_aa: CASSQKSYNEQFF; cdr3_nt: TGTGCCAGCAGCCAAAAATCCTACAATGAGCAGTTCTTC
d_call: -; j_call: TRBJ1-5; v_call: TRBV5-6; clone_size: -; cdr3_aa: CASSLGGGDQPQHF; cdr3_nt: TGTGCCAGCAGCTTGGGGGGAGGGGACCAGCCCCAGCATTTT
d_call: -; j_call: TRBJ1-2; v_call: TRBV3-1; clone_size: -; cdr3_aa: CASSQDPSRADEPGYTF; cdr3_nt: TGTGCCAGCAGCCAAGATCCCTCGAGGGCAGACGAACCTGGCTACACCTTC
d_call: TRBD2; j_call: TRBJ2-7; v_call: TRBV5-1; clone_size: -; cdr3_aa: CASSSETSQHYEQYF; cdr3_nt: TGCGCCAGCAGCTCTGAGACTAGCCAGCACTACGAGCAGTACTTC
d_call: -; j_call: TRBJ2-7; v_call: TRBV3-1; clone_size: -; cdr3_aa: CASSQDSGAPYEQYF; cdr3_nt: TGTGCCAGCAGCCAAGATTCGGGGGCCCCCTACGAGCAGTACTTC
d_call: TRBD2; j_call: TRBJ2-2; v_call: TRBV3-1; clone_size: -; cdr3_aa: CASSPFGGSGGNTGELFF; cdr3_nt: TGTGCCAGCAGCCCCTTTGGGGGTAGCGGGGGGAACACCGGGGAGCTGTTTTTT
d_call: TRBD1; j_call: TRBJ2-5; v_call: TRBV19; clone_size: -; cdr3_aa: CASRDRGYGETQYF; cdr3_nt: TGTGCCAGTAGAGACAGGGGATACGGGGAGACCCAGTACTTC
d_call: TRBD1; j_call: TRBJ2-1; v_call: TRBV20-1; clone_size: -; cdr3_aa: CSARDEVPGQTSYSYNEQFF; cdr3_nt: TGCAGTGCTAGAGATGAAGTCCCGGGACAGACTTCTTACTCCTACAATGAGCAGTTCTTC
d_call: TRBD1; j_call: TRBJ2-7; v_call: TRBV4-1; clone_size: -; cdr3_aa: CASSQETGVVTYEQYF; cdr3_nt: TGCGCCAGCAGCCAAGAGACAGGGGTTGTCACCTACGAGCAGTACTTC
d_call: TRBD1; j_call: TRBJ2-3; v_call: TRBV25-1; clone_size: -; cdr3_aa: CASSEYNPKGPDRGRSPDTQYF; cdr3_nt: TGTGCCAGCAGTGAATATAACCCTAAGGGGCCCGACAGGGGGCGTAGCCCAGATACGCAGTATTTT
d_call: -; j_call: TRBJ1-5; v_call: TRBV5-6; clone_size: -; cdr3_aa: CASSLAAGDQPQHF; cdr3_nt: TGTGCCAGCAGCTTGGCCGCAGGTGATCAGCCCCAGCATTTT
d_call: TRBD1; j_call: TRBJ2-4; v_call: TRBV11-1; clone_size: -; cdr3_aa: CASYSGTGGIQYF; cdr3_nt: TGTGCCAGCTACTCCGGGACAGGAGGCATTCAGTACTTC
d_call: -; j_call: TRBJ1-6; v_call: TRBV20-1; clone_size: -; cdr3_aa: CSARWSASSYNSPLHF; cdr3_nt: TGCAGTGCTAGATGGTCCGCGAGCTCCTATAATTCACCCCTCCACTTT
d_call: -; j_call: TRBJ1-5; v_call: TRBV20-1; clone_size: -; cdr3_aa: CSAAAGGNSNQPQHF; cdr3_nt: TGCAGTGCTGCAGCGGGAGGGAATAGCAATCAGCCCCAGCATTTT
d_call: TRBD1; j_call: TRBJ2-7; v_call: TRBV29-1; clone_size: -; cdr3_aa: CSVIGTGVTYEQYF; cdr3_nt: TGCAGCGTTATAGGAACAGGGGTAACCTACGAGCAGTACTTC
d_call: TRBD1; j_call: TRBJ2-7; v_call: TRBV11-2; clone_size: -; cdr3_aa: CASSLDPRSARKTGGALSEQYF; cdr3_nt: TGTGCCAGCAGCTTAGATCCCCGATCGGCCCGTAAGACAGGGGGCGCTTTGTCCGAGCAGTACTTC
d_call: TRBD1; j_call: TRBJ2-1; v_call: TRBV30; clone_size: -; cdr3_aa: CAWDRGFSYNEQFF; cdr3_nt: TGTGCCTGGGACAGGGGCTTCTCCTACAATGAGCAGTTCTTC
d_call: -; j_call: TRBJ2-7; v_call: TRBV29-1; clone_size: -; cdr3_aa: CSAASGDGYEQYF; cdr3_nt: TGCAGCGCCGCGTCGGGGGATGGCTACGAGCAGTACTTC
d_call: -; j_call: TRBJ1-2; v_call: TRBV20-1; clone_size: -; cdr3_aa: CSARNEYGYTF; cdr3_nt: TGCAGTGCTAGAAATGAATATGGCTACACCTTC
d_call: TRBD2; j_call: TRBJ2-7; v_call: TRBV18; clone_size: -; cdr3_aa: CASSPVGRAEQYF; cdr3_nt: TGTGCCAGCTCACCAGTCGGGAGGGCCGAGCAGTACTTC
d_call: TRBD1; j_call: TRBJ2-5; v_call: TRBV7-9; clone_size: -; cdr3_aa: CASSDARTGKSTQYF; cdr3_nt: TGTGCCAGCAGCGACGCGAGGACAGGGAAAAGTACCCAGTACTTC